This TCR beta chain was sequenced during a study of blood T cell repertoires in COVID-19. Study-level background: The samples span acute and convalescent COVID-19 from the United States, Italy and Spain. PBMCs, B-cell-depleted T cells, or T cells were the source of the cDNA or gDNA that made up the material.

The data were produced by immunoSEQ multiplex PCR, yet TCRdb's version contains in-frame clones alone and is incomplete. In the table there are some 80,000 clones, less than 90% of which are singletons. Sequencing was performed on peripheral blood. This receptor was obtained from a man in his 60s with active or convalescent COVID-19.

In nucleotides, the CDR3 is TGCGCCAGCAGCCCGGGGACAGGGAAAGAGACCCAGTACTTC. This gives the protein CASSPGTGKETQYF. The chain links TRBV5-1 to TRBJ2-5, with 9 bases fitting TRBD1. Germline-derived CDR1 and CDR2 are SGHRS and YFSETQ. The trim removed 4 bases at V and 3 bases at J, leaving 4 bases unmatched. The CDR3 covers 14 residues.